The next 13 T cell receptor beta chains were all read from a single sample in a study of shared clonotypes between healthy human individuals. Generated by immunoSEQ multiplex PCR, the TCRdb table keeps only in-frame clones and is missing some. The table lists approximately 530,000 clones, approximately 95% of them singletons. The sample comprised naive CD4+ T cells sorted from blood. Described subset: CD45RA+ positively selected. These receptors all stem from a woman aged 25 to 39 in good health.

The V and J genes are TRBV2 and TRBJ2-2, with D possibly being TRBD1 (6 bases). Per germline, CDR1 SNHLY and CDR2 FYNNEI. The CDR3 consists of 16 residues. Trimming took 2 bases from V and 0 from J, leaving 10 bases between them. CDR3 in amino acids: CASSEWSGANTGELFF. DNA of the CDR3: TGTGCCAGCAGTGAATGGTCAGGGGCGAACACCGGGGAGCTGTTTTTT.

The genes are TRBV14 and TRBJ2-2, with TRBD2 matching over 7 bases. The germline CDR1 and CDR2 sequences are SGHDN and FVKESK. With V trimmed by 1 base and J by 0 bases, 2 bases remained unmatched. CDR3 size: 16 residues. The CDR3 sequence: CASSQVLAPNTGELFF. The CDR3 nucleotides read TGTGCCAGCAGCCAAGTACTAGCGCCGAACACCGGGGAGCTGTTTTTT.

The chain combines TRBV30 with TRBJ2-1, with D tentatively TRBD2 (5 bases). The germline V gene encodes CDR1 GTSNPN and CDR2 SVGIG (reference sequence). CDR3 length: 17 amino acids. With 5 bases removed from V and 0 bases from J, the gap between germline ends came to 20 bases. The CDR3 sequence is CAWGGDERATSYNEQFF. The CDR3 DNA is TGTGCCTGGGGAGGAGACGAGAGGGCAACCTCCTACAATGAGCAGTTCTTC.

The chain links TRBV28 to TRBJ2-1; tentative D call: TRBD1 (6 bases). Germline V gene sequence: CDR1 MDHEN, CDR2 SYDVKM. The V end was cut by 4 bases, the J end by 9 bases, with 13 bases between. This CDR3 contains 13 residues. The CDR3 spells CASSSTTGTEQFF. In DNA form, the CDR3 reads TGTGCCAGCAGTTCTACTACAGGGACTGAGCAGTTCTTC. Full variable domain (rest looked up from reference TRBV28 and TRBJ2-1): DVKVTQSSRYLVKRTGEKVFLECVQDMDHENMFWYRQDPGLGLRLIYFSYDVKMKEKGDIPEGYSVSREKKERFSLILESASTNQTSMYLCASSSTTGTEQFFGPGTRLTVL.

About this clone itself: The sample has other DNA sequences that encode this CDR3 too. The chain is built from TRBV6-4 and TRBJ1-5; D gene ambiguous. The CDR3 covers 13 residues. CDR1 and CDR2 (germline): MRHNA, SNTAGT. V lost 2 bases, J lost 7 bases, and 9 bases lay in between. The CDR3 region has the DNA TGTGCCAGCAGTGACAGGGAGGGCCAGCCCCAGCATTTT. It encodes CASSDREGQPQHF.

A remark on this clone: The identical CDR3 is also encoded by other nucleotide sequences in the sample. The rearrangement links TRBV28 to TRBJ1-2; D gene uncertain. In germline, CDR1 is MDHEN, CDR2 SYDVKM. Trimming removed 5 bases at V and 0 bases at J, with 7 bases between. The CDR3 length is 13 residues. The CDR3 sequence is CASSQPTNYGYTF. The CDR3 DNA reads as TGTGCCAGCAGTCAACCTACTAACTATGGCTACACCTTC.

This clone was seen only a few times. The rearrangement uses TRBV5-4 and TRBJ2-3; 9 nucleotides agree with TRBD2. V was clipped by 3 bases and J by 6 bases; unmatched bases: 11. The germline gives CDR1 SGHNT, CDR2 YYREEE (reference sequence). The CDR3 covers 16 residues. CDR3 DNA: TGTGCCAGCAGCTCCGGTGGTAGCGGGGGTGGGGATACGCAGTATTTT. Protein sequence: CASSSGGSGGGDTQYF.

V usage is TRBV6-1 and J usage is TRBJ2-4; D not certain. This CDR3 has 17 amino acids. Trimming pared 4 bases from V and 0 bases from J, leaving 16 bases between. Germline CDR1 reads MNHNS; CDR2 reads SASEGT. The CDR3 nucleotides are TGTGCCAGCAGTGCATCCTTGAACAACCTAGCCAAAAACATTCAGTACTTC. Protein: CASSASLNNLAKNIQYF.

This CDR3 reads CASSPGRDSFNTGELFF. CDR3 nucleotides: TGTGCCAGCAGCCCCGGTCGGGACAGCTTCAACACCGGGGAGCTGTTTTTT. The chain joins TRBV7-3 to TRBJ2-2, with 7 positions matching TRBD1. The CDR3 totals 17 residues. The V gene's germline CDR1 is SGHTA and CDR2 FQGTGA. Unmatched junction bases numbered 11, after V lost 5 bases and J lost 2 bases.

This clone was counted only a few times. This chain links TRBV4-2 with TRBJ2-7, with 8 bases lining up with TRBD2. J lost 4 bases, V lost 1 base, and 6 bases had no gene match. The CDR3 has 15 amino acids. The germline CDR1 and CDR2 sequences are LGHNA and YNFKEQ. For the CDR3, the DNA is TGTGCCAGCAGCCAAGTACGGACTAGCAGTTACGAGCAGTACTTC. Residues: CASSQVRTSSYEQYF.

The rearrangement joins TRBV30 to TRBJ2-7; 9 bases are a match to TRBD2. Germline trimming cut 3 bases from V and 0 bases from J; bases unmatched to any gene: 9. CDR1 is GTSNPN and CDR2 is SVGIG in the germline V gene (reference sequence). CDR3 size: 16 residues. The chain's CDR3 is CAWSRPYSGSSYEQYF. Here the CDR3 DNA reads TGTGCCTGGAGCCGCCCTTATAGCGGGAGCTCCTACGAGCAGTACTTC.

The CDR3 sequence: CASSLGSGGSEQFF. CDR3 DNA sequence: TGTGCCAGCAGCTTAGGTTCAGGGGGGAGTGAGCAGTTCTTC. The rearrangement links TRBV11-1 to TRBJ2-1; a possible D gene is TRBD1 (7 bases). Trimming shortened V by 1 base and J by 9 bases, and 13 bases separated the two germline ends. CDR1 and CDR2 (germline): SGHAT, FQDESV (reference sequence). CDR3 length: 14 amino acids.

This chain joins TRBV28 and TRBJ2-2; D gene uncertain. Germline V gene data show CDR1 as MDHEN and CDR2 as SYDVKM. With 3 bases removed from V and 7 bases from J, the gap between germline ends came to 12 bases. This CDR3 contains 14 residues. CDR3 in amino acids: CASSFNLPVGELFF. CDR3 coding DNA: TGTGCCAGCAGTTTCAACCTCCCTGTCGGGGAGCTGTTTTTT. Supplemented by reference TRBV28 and TRBJ2-2, the full variable domain reads DVKVTQSSRYLVKRTGEKVFLECVQDMDHENMFWYRQDPGLGLRLIYFSYDVKMKEKGDIPEGYSVSREKKERFSLILESASTNQTSMYLCASSFNLPVGELFFGEGSRLTVL.